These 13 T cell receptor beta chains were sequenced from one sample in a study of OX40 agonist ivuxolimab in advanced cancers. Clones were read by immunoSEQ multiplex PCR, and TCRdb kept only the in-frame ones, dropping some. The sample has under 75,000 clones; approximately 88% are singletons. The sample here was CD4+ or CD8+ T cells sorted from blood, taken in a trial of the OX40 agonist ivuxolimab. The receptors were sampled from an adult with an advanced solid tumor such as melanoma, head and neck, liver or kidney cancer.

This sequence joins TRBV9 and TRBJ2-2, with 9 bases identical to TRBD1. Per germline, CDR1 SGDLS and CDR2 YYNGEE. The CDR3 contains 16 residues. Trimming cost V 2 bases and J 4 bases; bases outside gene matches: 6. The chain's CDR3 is CASSVTGGRVTGELFF. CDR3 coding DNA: TGTGCCAGCAGCGTGACAGGGGGGCGCGTCACCGGGGAGCTGTTTTTT.

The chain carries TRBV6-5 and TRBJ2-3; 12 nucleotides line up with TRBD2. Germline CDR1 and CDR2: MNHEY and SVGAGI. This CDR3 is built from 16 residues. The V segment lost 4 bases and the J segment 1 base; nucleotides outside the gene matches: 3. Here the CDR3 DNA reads TGTGCCAGCAGTTGGGCTAGCGGGAGGGGCACAGATACGCAGTATTTT. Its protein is CASSWASGRGTDTQYF.

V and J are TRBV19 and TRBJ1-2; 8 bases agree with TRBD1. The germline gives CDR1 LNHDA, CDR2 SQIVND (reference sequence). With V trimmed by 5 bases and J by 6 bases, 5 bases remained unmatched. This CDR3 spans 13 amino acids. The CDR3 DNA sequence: TGTGCCAGTAGTCGCAGGGGGCTTGATGGCTACACCTTC. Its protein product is CASSRRGLDGYTF.

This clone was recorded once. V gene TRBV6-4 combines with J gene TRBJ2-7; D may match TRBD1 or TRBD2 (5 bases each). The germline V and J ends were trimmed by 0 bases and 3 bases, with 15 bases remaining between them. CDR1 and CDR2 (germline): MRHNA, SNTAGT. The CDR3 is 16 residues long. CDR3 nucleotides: TGTGCCAGCAGTGACTCTGGGCCGGGACGGCACTACGAGCAGTACTTC. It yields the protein CASSDSGPGRHYEQYF.

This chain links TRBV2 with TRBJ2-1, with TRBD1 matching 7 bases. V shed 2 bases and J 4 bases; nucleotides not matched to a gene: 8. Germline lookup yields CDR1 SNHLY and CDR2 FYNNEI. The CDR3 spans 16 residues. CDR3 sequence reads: CASSELQGGQYNEQFF. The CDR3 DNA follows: TGTGCCAGCAGTGAACTTCAAGGGGGACAGTACAATGAGCAGTTCTTC. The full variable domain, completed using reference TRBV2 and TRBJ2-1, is EPEVTQTPSHQVTQMGQEVILRCVPISNHLYFYWYRQILGQKVEFLVSFYNNEISEKSEIFDDQFSVERPDGSNFTLKIRSTKLEDSAMYFCASSELQGGQYNEQFFGPGTRLTVL.

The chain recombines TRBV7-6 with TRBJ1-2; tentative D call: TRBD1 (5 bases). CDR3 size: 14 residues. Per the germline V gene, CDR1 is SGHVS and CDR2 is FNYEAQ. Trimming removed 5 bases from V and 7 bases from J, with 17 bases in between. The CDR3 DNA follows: TGTGCCAGCAGCCCCATTGGGGGTAGCGGTGGCTACACCTTC. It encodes CASSPIGGSGGYTF. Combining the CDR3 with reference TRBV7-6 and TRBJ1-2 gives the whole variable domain GAGVSQSPRYKVTKRGQDVALRCDPISGHVSLYWYRQALGQGPEFLTYFNYEAQQDKSGLPNDRFSAERPEGSISTLTIQRTEQRDSAMYRCASSPIGGSGGYTFGSGTRLTVV.

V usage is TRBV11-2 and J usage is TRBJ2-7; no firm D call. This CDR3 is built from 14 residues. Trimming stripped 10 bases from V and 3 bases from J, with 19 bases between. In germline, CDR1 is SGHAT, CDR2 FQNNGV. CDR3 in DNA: TGTGCCACCACCCCCCTAGGGTTAAACTACGAGCAGTACTTC. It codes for CATTPLGLNYEQYF.

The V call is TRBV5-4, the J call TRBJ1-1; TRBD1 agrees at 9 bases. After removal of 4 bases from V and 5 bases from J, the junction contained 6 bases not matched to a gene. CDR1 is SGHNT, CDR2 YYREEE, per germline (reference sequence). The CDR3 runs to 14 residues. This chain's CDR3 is CASSGNRGRTEAFF. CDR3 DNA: TGTGCCAGCAGCGGAAACAGGGGGCGAACTGAAGCTTTCTTT.

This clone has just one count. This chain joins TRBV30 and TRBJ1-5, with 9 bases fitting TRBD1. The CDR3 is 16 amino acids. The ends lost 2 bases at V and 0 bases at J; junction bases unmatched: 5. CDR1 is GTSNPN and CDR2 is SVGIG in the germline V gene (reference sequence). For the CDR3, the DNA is TGTGCCTGGAGTCGGACAGGGGTCAATAGCAATCAGCCCCAGCATTTT. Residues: CAWSRTGVNSNQPQHF. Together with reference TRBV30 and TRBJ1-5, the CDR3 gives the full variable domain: SQTIHQWPATLVQPVGSPLSLECTVEGTSNPNLYWYRQAAGRGLQLLFYSVGIGQISSEVPQNLSASRPQDRQFILSSKKLLLSDSGFYLCAWSRTGVNSNQPQHFGDGTRLSIL.

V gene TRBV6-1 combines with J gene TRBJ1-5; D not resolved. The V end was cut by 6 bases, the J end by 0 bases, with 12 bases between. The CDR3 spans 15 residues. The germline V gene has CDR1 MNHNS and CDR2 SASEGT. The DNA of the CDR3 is TGTGCCAGCAGGCAACAGTGGAATAGCAATCAGCCCCAGCATTTT. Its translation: CASRQQWNSNQPQHF.

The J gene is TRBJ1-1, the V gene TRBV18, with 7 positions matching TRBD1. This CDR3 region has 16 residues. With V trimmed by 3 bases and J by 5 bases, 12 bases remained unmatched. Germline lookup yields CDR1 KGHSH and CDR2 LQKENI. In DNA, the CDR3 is TGTGCCAGCTCACCCACCAGACAGGGAACGGGTACTGAAGCTTTCTTT. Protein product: CASSPTRQGTGTEAFF.

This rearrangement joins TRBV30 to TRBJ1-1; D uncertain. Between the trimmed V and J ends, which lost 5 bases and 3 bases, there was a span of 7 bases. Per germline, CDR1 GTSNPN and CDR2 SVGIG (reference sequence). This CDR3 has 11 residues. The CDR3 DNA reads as TGTGCCTGGGGGCGGTACACTGAAGCTTTCTTT. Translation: CAWGRYTEAFF.

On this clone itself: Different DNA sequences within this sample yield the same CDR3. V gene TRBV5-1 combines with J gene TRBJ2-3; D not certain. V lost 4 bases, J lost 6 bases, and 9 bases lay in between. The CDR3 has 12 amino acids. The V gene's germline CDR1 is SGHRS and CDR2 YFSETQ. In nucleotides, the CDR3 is TGCGCCAGCAGCCTGTACAGCGATACGCAGTATTTT. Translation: CASSLYSDTQYF.